Given below is one T cell receptor (beta chain) in context. Its antigen is currently not known. No base quality values were provided; no much bigger clone lies one nucleotide off. The sample belongs to a study of cytomegalovirus exposure and HLA in healthy donors (dated by TCRdb to the late 2010s). For the study in its entirety: An earlier analysis of roughly 500 of the donors reported 276 Gb of sequence data and 95 million to 140 million unique TCR beta sequences obtained from around 180 million T cells. Both class I and class II loci were covered by HLA typing, at four-digit resolution. A later analysis re-analyzed previously published TCR beta repertoires from approximately 700 donors and added high-resolution HLA genotyping to study TCR occurrence patterns. To predict cytomegalovirus infection status, the study brought together high-throughput TCR immunosequencing, statistical association of individual TCRs with disease status, and machine learning. Of the roughly 400 genotyped donors, about 80% fell in the genetic ancestry cluster associated with self-reported Caucasian donors. An early release that covered about 640 HLA-typed donors contained approximately 300 gigabases of sequencing data and some 87 million unique TCR sequences. A separate validation cohort of roughly 130 different subjects was used in addition to the 666-subject first cohort. To decide whether each TCR beta V gene segment behaved as functional or pseudogenic, an earlier analysis of fewer than 750 of the donors relied on high-throughput TCR beta sequencing. Among about 400 genotyped donors of the cohort, an average of roughly 230,000 unique TCR beta nucleotide sequences was sequenced per donor, of which roughly 17% were non-productive. The T cell repertoires of some 670 subjects were profiled by immunosequencing and related to cytomegalovirus serostatus. The study aimed to test whether signatures of past pathogen exposure could be identified by cataloging public T cell receptors. Donor age, sex, ethnicity and CMV serostatus were compiled together with the repertoire data. All discovery cohort repertoires had been generated on a single sequencing platform. Typing coverage varied by locus: roughly 620-640 donors for A, B, C, DRB1 and DQB1; roughly 500 for DQA1; 606 for DPA1; around 490 for DPB1. Genome-wide SNP genotypes for about three fifths of the roughly 670 donors were used in a later genetic analysis, which treated that subset as a discovery cohort. Because of strong linkage in the cohort, roughly five DR-DQ haplotypes were treated as single units for association and clustering. Rather than drawing on any new phenotypic data, the later analysis identified candidate immune exposures from TCR beta sequences and the way those sequences occurred across donors.

General study outcomes and caveats: Some IMGT-functional V segments, including TRBV6-2 and TRBV6-3, could not be told apart with the 87-base-pair reads, so those segments were excluded. Because HLA typing was missing for some donors at each locus, association tests included only the typed subset. The study gave a list of roughly 150 TCR beta chains associated with cytomegalovirus. A few of the identified cytomegalovirus-associated TCR beta chains were confirmed in vitro to be specific for cytomegalovirus antigens. The classifier was reported to diagnose cytomegalovirus status with high specificity and sensitivity in both the original cohort and the validation cohort. Compared with equally common non-associated chains, HLA-associated TCR beta chains in a later analysis were more clonally expanded and had lower generation probabilities. In an earlier analysis of about 600 of the donors, most TCR beta V segments appeared in productive rearrangements about 90% or about 30% of the time, broadly matching IMGT annotations. Across donors, most TCR sequences were observed very rarely, whereas some public TCRs were present in many individuals. For the cohort, immune exposure information was limited to CMV serostatus. A later genetic analysis associated a missense DCLRE1C variant with V-gene and J-gene trimming of TCR beta chains, and an independent cohort replicated the association. The cohort was sequenced for TCR beta chains only, and without alpha or paired-chain data the features that could be detected were limited. The sequencing pipeline was judged likely to have produced a cluster of highly shared sequence variants as a technical artifact. A later analysis reported that several top co-occurrence clusters appeared linked to parvovirus B19, influenza, CMV and Epstein-Barr virus. Assigning TCR associations to individual alleles was difficult when HLA alleles, especially DR and DQ, strongly co-occurred. According to a later genetic analysis, donors in an Asian-associated ancestry cluster had fewer N-insertions in productive TCRs than the roughly 670-donor mean. According to a later analysis, most CMV-associated TCR beta chains appeared to be HLA-restricted, and the HLA associations seemed to be driven largely by CMV exposure. Correlated functional status among segregating V segments might reflect linkage disequilibrium, but an unknown experimental factor could not be ruled out. Presence/absence analyses assumed roughly uniform sequencing depth across donors, an assumption that may not hold. In a later analysis, the rate of TCR association differed among HLA loci, with DRB1 alleles having the most associated TCRs and HLA-C alleles having the fewest. According to the authors, the approach could potentially be generalized to other disease states and immunological phenotypes. In a later analysis, about 17,000 TCR beta sequences were associated with specific HLA alleles at a false discovery rate of 0.05. A further reported finding was that TCR beta sequences accurately predicted the HLA-A and HLA-B alleles for most subjects in the first cohort. Because counts were too low, around 18 rarely observed V segments, including chromosome 9 orphons, were left out of the earlier analysis of roughly 600 of the donors.

In total, 500 to 700 healthy bone marrow donors made up the cohort. At the time of sampling, all cohort members were nominally healthy, though unrecorded immune exposures were likely present. The donor tested CMV seronegative and was one of the 352 seronegative cohort members. Every donor gave a peripheral blood sample, and the peripheral blood mononuclear cells from that sample were used for TCR beta sequencing. Genomic DNA extraction from the blood cell samples was performed with the Qiagen DNeasy Blood Extraction Kit. In the germline V gene (reference sequence), CDR1 corresponds to LNHNV and CDR2 to YYDKDF. Between the V and J ends, shortened by 1 base and 5 bases respectively, the junction contains 6 bases. Inclusive of the bounding cysteine and phenylalanine, the CDR3 is 12 residues long. Here the CDR3 DNA is all that survives: 36 bases in frame from base 1. Library method: the immunoSEQ multiplex PCR assay. For the multiplex PCR, a mixture combining 60 forward primers for TCR Vbeta segments and 13 reverse primers for TCR Jbeta segments was used. The CDR3 region of rearranged TCR beta genes was amplified from genomic DNA with a multiplex PCR assay. On the Illumina HiSeq System, the amplified TCR beta libraries were sequenced as 87-base-pair reads. The paper's data handling went like this. Across the 670 or so repertoires, a later analysis counted some 80 million unique TCR beta chains, approximately 12 million of which were shared by at least two donors. A nearest-neighbor algorithm error-corrected the raw reads and collapsed the reads into unique sequences, merging closely related sequences to remove PCR and sequencing errors. V, D and J gene segments were assigned by aligning CDR3 sequences to IMGT reference sequences. For a sequence to be retained, at least a six-nucleotide match to both a V gene segment and a J gene segment was required. A rearrangement was called productive if the CDR3 had no stop codons and remained in frame with V and J, and every other rearrangement was called non-productive. CDR3 was defined according to IMGT convention as the region running from the second conserved V-encoded cysteine to the conserved J-encoded phenylalanine. The earlier analysis of about 620 of the donors excluded sequences that lacked an unambiguous match to a single V gene segment. In an earlier analysis of 587 of the donors, a V segment was called functional when productive rearrangements were above 56.7%, and segregating when the standard deviation between donors exceeded 5%. A statistical classification framework was built to diagnose cytomegalovirus status from the catalog of TCR beta chain sequences. A later analysis assigned V and J genes by comparing TCR nucleotide sequences with IMGT/GENE-DB human TR gene sequences. A later analysis assigned CDR3 sequences and most-parsimonious VDJ recombination scenarios with the TCRdist pipeline. A later analysis defined each TCR beta chain by its CDR3 amino acid sequence plus V-gene family, and excluded reads lacking a unique V-gene family. To address suspected cross-contamination and a sequencing artifact, a later analysis removed roughly 640 highly shared, low-generation-probability nucleotide sequences. A later analysis calculated a clonal expansion index for each public chain from normalized within-repertoire ranks of inferred template counts. In a later analysis, generation probabilities were computed with a VDJ recombination model fitted to out-of-frame rearrangements, and the resulting probabilities were checked against IGoR. In a later analysis, hypergeometric tests were used to score TCR-TCR, TCR-HLA and TCR-CMV co-occurrence, with a repertoire-size bias correction applied to TCR pairs. In a later analysis, false discovery rates were estimated by permuting HLA or CMV assignments 20 times. In a later analysis, co-occurring TCRs were grouped with DBSCAN, and TCRdist sequence similarity was added when clustering was performed within HLA-allele-positive subsets. Repertoires with fewer than 30,000 or more than 120,000 public chains were left out of co-occurrence clustering, as were about five repertoires with anomalous nucleotide sharing. The clones in this table, taken by TCRdb from immuneACCESS, are in-frame only. Not every clone is retained; where verified, under half of the shortfall comes from an unresolved V gene, and the cause of the rest is unknown. D and trimming come from the DNA, and the V and J calls and clone size come from that table. The sample records just under 45,000 clones, around 53% of which are singletons. Of the sample, roughly 5.5% is held by the ten largest clones.

Sequenced sample: PBMCs. The rearranged chain carries TRBV15 and TRBJ2-7; no D gene can be assigned with confidence. This clonotype was obtained from a man aged 60 to 69 in good health and CMV-seronegative. The CDR3 is CATSRGRDEQYF. The bases are TGTGCCACCAGCAGAGGTCGGGACGAGCAGTACTTC.